The clone carrying this T cell receptor beta chain was counted a few times. Each CDR3 protein is one row after TCRdb ran MiXCR on the RACE reads. Counted here are 350,000 to 400,000 distinct CDR3 sequences, over 6% occurring once; the ten biggest clones make up around 6.1%. This sample is part of a study of human T cells and chemical hapten exposure. The CDR3 extends over 12 amino acids. CDR1 is DFQATT, CDR2 SNEGSKA, per germline (reference sequence). V gave up 3 bases and J gave up 7 bases; unmatched junction bases: 4. The time point: patch test 2, 6 weeks after DPC sensitization. The treatment was: therapeutic diphenylcyclopropenone sensitization with weekly scalp DPC.

The sequence was obtained from a woman between 18 and 29 years old with alopecia areata. Some clones in this sample may be carry-over from other donors' samples. The sequencing here drew on whole blood, taken in connection with sensitization to the hapten diphenylcyclopropenone (DPC). The V and J genes are TRBV20-1 and TRBJ1-1; 8 nucleotides line up with TRBD1. DNA for the CDR3: TGCAGTGCTAGCTCAGGGGGCGGTGAAGCTTTCTTT. Protein product: CSASSGGGEAFF.